This is a list of T cell receptor beta chains from one sample in a study of prognosis after radiotherapy for stage I lung cancer. A single record per CDR3 protein comes from TCRdb applying MiXCR to the multiplex PCR reads. The table records over 10,000 distinct CDR3 sequences, roughly 50% of them present only once. The material sequenced was PBMCs, taken before or after stereotactic body radiation therapy (not recorded which). The origin of the receptors is a donor of 50 years or more with non-small cell lung cancer. Both conserved end residues are part of each CDR3. Each record gives: J gene, V gene, CDR3 protein.

>TRBJ1-3|TRBV7-2
CCQGRPGNTIYF
>TRBJ2-5|TRBV11-1
CASSLGGSQETQYF
>TRBJ2-7|TRBV2
CASPGRPYEQYF
>TRBJ2-7|TRBV2
CASGGQSYEQYF
>TRBJ2-3|TRBV14
CASSLSGDTQYF
>TRBJ2-7|TRBV5-1
CASSLSQGLIGEQYF
>TRBJ2-3|TRBV11-2
CASSSSGGLRTDTQYF
>TRBJ2-1|TRBV6-2/TRBV6-3
CASSELGRTTNNEQFF
>TRBJ2-1|TRBV3-1
CASSQEGQGYEQFF
>TRBJ2-5|TRBV18
CASSPRAGTQETQYF
>TRBJ1-4|TRBV12-3/TRBV12-4
CASSFRQFNEKLFF